One and the same sample provided the 23 T cell receptor beta chains below, sequenced in a study of OX40 agonist ivuxolimab in advanced cancers. The repertoire was sequenced with immunoSEQ multiplex PCR; TCRdb's copy has only in-frame clones and lacks some. This table holds 50,000 to 75,000 clones, roughly 87% found once. This specimen was CD4+ or CD8+ T cells sorted from blood, taken in a trial of the OX40 agonist ivuxolimab. These receptors were obtained from an adult with an advanced solid tumor such as melanoma, head and neck, liver or kidney cancer.

V usage is TRBV5-1 and J usage is TRBJ2-1; TRBD2 matches at 9 bases. CDR1 and CDR2 (germline): SGHRS, YFSETQ. The length of the CDR3 is 15 residues. V shed 1 base, J shed 4 bases, and the junction held 3 bases outside the gene matches. The CDR3 DNA reads TGCGCCAGCAGCTTGACTAGCGGGTATTACAATGAGCAGTTCTTC. Residues: CASSLTSGYYNEQFF. The whole variable domain, remainder taken from reference TRBV5-1 and TRBJ2-1, is KAGVTQTPRYLIKTRGQQVTLSCSPISGHRSVSWYQQTPGQGLQFLFEYFSETQRNKGNFPGRFSGRQFSNSRSEMNVSTLELGDSALYLCASSLTSGYYNEQFFGPGTRLTVL.

The chain employs TRBV9 and TRBJ2-1; 8 nucleotides match TRBD2. This CDR3 is 14 amino acids long. The trim removed 1 base at V and 6 bases at J, leaving 3 bases unmatched. The germline V gene encodes CDR1 SGDLS and CDR2 YYNGEE. The CDR3 nucleotides are TGTGCCAGCAGCGTAACTAGCGGCGTCAATGAGCAGTTCTTC. Amino acids: CASSVTSGVNEQFF.

The CDR3 protein is CASSSTTNTQYF. The CDR3 DNA sequence: TGTGCCAGCAGCTCGACTACAAATACGCAGTATTTT. This chain connects TRBV11-3 to TRBJ2-3, with a tentative D call TRBD2 (5 bases). V gave up 4 bases and J gave up 7 bases, with 9 bases separating them. CDR1 and CDR2 from the germline V gene are SGHNT and YENEEA. CDR3 length: 12 amino acids.

This clone appeared once. The rearrangement links TRBV7-8 to TRBJ2-7; a weak D match, TRBD2 (6 bases). CDR3 length equals 15 residues. The V end was cut by 4 bases, the J end by 3 bases, with 16 bases between. Germline loops: CDR1 SGHVS, CDR2 FQNEAQ. The CDR3 region has the DNA TGTGCCAGCAGCTCTTTGGGGGGTTTAAGCTACGAGCAGTACTTC. Translation gives CASSSLGGLSYEQYF.

About this clone: This sample also contains other DNA sequences that code for the same CDR3. V usage is TRBV7-9 and J usage is TRBJ1-3; unclear D gene. This CDR3 has 13 residues. V lost 0 bases and J lost 0, with 0 bases in between. CDR1 is SEHNR and CDR2 is FQNEAQ in the germline V gene (reference sequence). CDR3: CASSLASGNTIYF. DNA of the CDR3: TGTGCCAGCAGCTTAGCCTCTGGAAACACCATATATTTT.

The chain uses TRBV5-1 and TRBJ1-1, with 9 bases identical to TRBD1. Germline values: CDR1 SGHRS, CDR2 YFSETQ. CDR3 size: 16 residues. Trimming cost V 3 bases and J 5 bases; bases outside gene matches: 11. CDR3 in DNA: TGCGCCAGCAGCTGGGGACAGGGCCGAAGTTTGACTGAAGCTTTCTTT. The encoded protein is CASSWGQGRSLTEAFF.

The chain employs TRBV7-2 and TRBJ2-3, with no clear D. The CDR3 runs 14 residues. Deletions cut 5 bases from V and 2 bases from J, with 11 bases between. Germline V gene data show CDR1 as SGHTA and CDR2 as FQGNSA. The CDR3 region is CASSPGASTDTQYF. The CDR3 coding sequence is TGTGCCAGCAGCCCGGGCGCGTCCACAGATACGCAGTATTTT.

This sequence joins TRBV5-4 and TRBJ1-4; a weak D match, TRBD1 (6 bases). From germline, CDR1 is SGHNT and CDR2 YYREEE (reference sequence). Trimming stripped 0 bases from V and 5 bases from J, with 17 bases between. The CDR3 is made up of 17 amino acids. The CDR3, as DNA: TGTGCCAGCAGCTTGGCCTCTTGGGGGGGCGGGAATGAAAAACTGTTTTTT. It codes for CASSLASWGGGNEKLFF.

This chain links TRBV30 with TRBJ2-1; D is possibly TRBD2 (6 bases). Germline V gene sequence: CDR1 GTSNPN, CDR2 SVGIG (reference sequence). CDR3 size: 13 residues. V was trimmed by 2 bases and J by 9 bases, leaving 14 bases between them. In DNA, the CDR3 is TGTGCCTGGAGTAGCCCGGGGCGGGGTGAGCAGTTCTTC. Residues: CAWSSPGRGEQFF.

The rearrangement joins TRBV5-1 to TRBJ2-6, with D possibly matching TRBD2 (5 bases). Trimming cost V 2 bases and J 2 bases, with 8 bases left between them. This CDR3 contains 15 residues. CDR1 and CDR2 from the germline V gene are SGHRS and YFSETQ. The CDR3 bases are TGCGCCAGCAGCTTCCTAGCTACTGGGGCCAACGTCCTGACTTTC. The encoded protein is CASSFLATGANVLTF. The full variable domain, its missing parts supplied by reference TRBV5-1 and TRBJ2-6, is KAGVTQTPRYLIKTRGQQVTLSCSPISGHRSVSWYQQTPGQGLQFLFEYFSETQRNKGNFPGRFSGRQFSNSRSEMNVSTLELGDSALYLCASSFLATGANVLTFGAGSRLTVL.

The CDR3 DNA sequence: TGTGCCAGCAGTGCATCCGGGACTGAAGCTTTCTTT. Translating gives CASSASGTEAFF. The chain has TRBV28 and TRBJ1-1; D gene ambiguous. From germline, CDR1 is MDHEN and CDR2 SYDVKM. Trimming shortened V by 5 bases and J by 5 bases, and 9 bases separated the two germline ends. This CDR3 has 12 residues. The full variable domain, in which reference TRBV28 and TRBJ1-1 provide the parts outside the CDR3, is DVKVTQSSRYLVKRTGEKVFLECVQDMDHENMFWYRQDPGLGLRLIYFSYDVKMKEKGDIPEGYSVSREKKERFSLILESASTNQTSMYLCASSASGTEAFFGQGTRLTVV.

The chain uses TRBV2 and TRBJ1-1, with D unclear. The CDR3 has 14 residues. Germline CDR1 is SNHLY and CDR2 is FYNNEI. V lost 2 bases and J 1 base, leaving 8 bases between the germline ends. CDR3 DNA: TGTGCCAGCAGTGAAATCCGACAGAACACTGAAGCTTTCTTT. Protein sequence: CASSEIRQNTEAFF.

This clone was seen a handful of times. The chain is built from TRBV6-6 and TRBJ2-5, with D hard to call. Germline CDR1 reads MNHNY; CDR2 reads SVGAGI (reference sequence). V dropped 5 bases and J dropped 5 bases, with 9 bases sitting between them. CDR3 size: 12 residues. In DNA form, the CDR3 reads TGTGCCAGCAGTGTAGTGAGTGAGACCCAGTACTTC. It specifies CASSVVSETQYF.

The V call is TRBV7-6, the J call TRBJ2-1, with TRBD2 matching over 14 bases. CDR3 length: 20 amino acids. Germline loops: CDR1 SGHVS, CDR2 FNYEAQ. The V gene end was trimmed by 0 bases and the J gene end by 8 bases; junction bases not matched to a gene: 15. CDR3 DNA: TGTGCCAGCAGCTTAGCTGCCCTGCAGACTAGCGGGAGGGCCCAGGATGAGCAGTTCTTC. Amino acid sequence: CASSLAALQTSGRAQDEQFF.

J is TRBJ2-3 and V is TRBV19; weak D call: TRBD2 (5 bases). CDR3 length: 16 amino acids. V was cut by 3 bases and J by 2 bases, with 15 bases left in between. CDR1 is LNHDA and CDR2 is SQIVND in the germline V gene (reference sequence). The CDR3 bases are TGTGCCAGTAGTATCAATTTTGCAGCGGACACAGATACGCAGTATTTT. It specifies CASSINFAADTDTQYF.

The chain is built from TRBV7-9 and TRBJ1-1; TRBD1 agrees at 9 bases. Germline assignment: CDR1 SEHNR and CDR2 FQNEAQ (reference sequence). CDR3 length equals 14 residues. Germline trimming cut 3 bases from V and 7 bases from J; bases unmatched to any gene: 6. CDR3 region: CASSFPDRGREAFF. CDR3 sequence (DNA): TGTGCCAGCAGCTTTCCGGACAGGGGCCGTGAAGCTTTCTTT.

This rearrangement joins TRBV18 to TRBJ2-2; perhaps TRBD2 as D (6 bases). Germline V lookup: CDR1 KGHSH, CDR2 LQKENI. The CDR3 consists of 18 residues. Trimming removed 1 base from V and 3 bases from J, with 18 bases in between. CDR3 region: CASSPLGPGGIHTGELFF. In nucleotides, the CDR3 is TGTGCCAGCTCACCACTAGGTCCGGGCGGGATTCACACCGGGGAGCTGTTTTTT. Using reference TRBV18 and TRBJ2-2 for the parts outside the CDR3, the full variable domain is NAGVMQNPRHLVRRRGQEARLRCSPMKGHSHVYWYRQLPEEGLKFMVYLQKENIIDESGMPKERFSAEFPKEGPSILRIQQVVRGDSAAYFCASSPLGPGGIHTGELFFGEGSRLTVL.

The CDR3 spells CASSSHLGYEQYF. The CDR3 DNA reads as TGCGCCAGCAGCTCCCATTTGGGCTACGAGCAGTACTTC. The chain employs TRBV5-1 and TRBJ2-7; D uncertain. There are 13 residues in the CDR3. The germline V and J ends were trimmed by 3 bases and 3 bases, with 10 bases remaining between them. The V gene's germline CDR1 is SGHRS and CDR2 YFSETQ.

This rearrangement joins TRBV19 to TRBJ2-1, with D perhaps TRBD1 (6 bases). Germline V CDR1 and CDR2: LNHDA, SQIVND (reference sequence). There are 13 residues in the CDR3. V lost 11 bases, J lost 6 bases, and 17 bases lay in between. Here the CDR3 DNA reads TGTGCCTCCGCGACAGGAATAGGCAATGAGCAGTTCTTC. Residues: CASATGIGNEQFF.

The rearrangement uses TRBV19 and TRBJ2-4; 8 bases line up with TRBD1. The germline V gene encodes CDR1 LNHDA and CDR2 SQIVND (reference sequence). There are 14 residues in the CDR3. The V and J ends lost 3 bases and 11 bases, in that order; junction bases with no gene match: 9. CDR3 bases: TGTGCCAGTAGTATTCGGGGGCAGGGGGCGGTTCAGTACTTC. Translating gives CASSIRGQGAVQYF.

This clone was picked up a small number of times. This chain links TRBV11-2 with TRBJ2-5; D is undetermined. V dropped 3 bases and J dropped 2 bases, with 7 bases sitting between them. This CDR3 is 13 amino acids long. Germline CDR1 SGHAT, CDR2 FQNNGV. The CDR3 loop is CASSFRRQETQYF. DNA for the CDR3: TGTGCCAGCAGCTTTAGACGGCAAGAGACCCAGTACTTC. The full variable domain, in which reference TRBV11-2 and TRBJ2-5 provide the parts outside the CDR3, is EAGVAQSPRYKIIEKRQSVAFWCNPISGHATLYWYQQILGQGPKLLIQFQNNGVVDDSQLPKDRFSAERLKGVDSTLKIQPAKLEDSAVYLCASSFRRQETQYFGPGTRLLVL.

This clone was seen once. V is TRBV11-2 and J is TRBJ2-7, with no clear D. The CDR3 length is 14 residues. Deletions cut 5 bases from V and 3 bases from J, with 14 bases between. Looked up from germline, CDR1 is SGHAT and CDR2 is FQNNGV. CDR3 loop: CASSGPLGFYEQYF. CDR3 nucleotide sequence: TGTGCCAGCAGCGGCCCCCTCGGATTCTACGAGCAGTACTTC.

This chain joins TRBV27 and TRBJ1-1; 7 bases line up with TRBD1. Germline V gives CDR1 MNHEY, CDR2 SMNVEV (reference sequence). The CDR3 extends over 15 amino acids. V was clipped by 10 bases and J by 0 bases; unmatched bases: 11. For the CDR3, the DNA is TGTGCCACCAAGACAGGGTCATTTATGAACACTGAAGCTTTCTTT. Its translation is CATKTGSFMNTEAFF.